The 3 T cell receptor beta chains given below trace back to one sample, sequenced in a study of T cells in Graves' hyperthyroidism and ophthalmopathy. What was amplified from RNA transcripts were TCR beta CDR3 regions. Initially, a first-round RT-PCR of the TCR CDR3 employed the HTBI primer set. TCRdb passed the multiplex PCR reads through MiXCR, listing each CDR3 protein once. This table has about 540,000 distinct CDR3 sequences, 40% to 55% appearing once. The material sequenced was peripheral blood or thyroid tissue (not recorded which). These receptor sequences come from a woman aged 18-30 years with Graves' hyperthyroidism.

This clonotype was seen a single time. V usage is TRBV5-1 and J usage is TRBJ1-5, with 11 positions matching TRBD1. Germline assignment: CDR1 SGHRS and CDR2 YFSETQ. The length of the CDR3 is 14 residues. After removal of 5 bases from V and 5 bases from J, the junction contained 3 bases not matched to a gene. CDR3: CASRPGQGDQPQHF. In DNA, the CDR3 is TGCGCCAGCAGGCCGGGACAGGGGGATCAGCCCCAGCATTTT.

This clonotype has at least ten counts. The chain joins TRBV12-3 or TRBV12-4 to TRBJ1-2, with TRBD1 matching 9 bases. V lost 5 bases, J lost 0 bases, and 7 bases stayed unmatched. CDR3 length equals 16 residues. The CDR3 region has the DNA TGTGCCAGCAGTCTCCGGGACAGGGTTTCTAACTATGGCTACACCTTC. Residues: CASSLRDRVSNYGYTF.

The V and J genes are TRBV20-1 and TRBJ2-3, with D hard to call. V dropped 0 bases and J dropped 0 bases, with 7 bases sitting between them. Germline V gene data show CDR1 as DFQATT and CDR2 as SNEGSKA (reference sequence). The CDR3 contains 14 residues. CDR3 residues: CSARELISTDTQYF. The CDR3 DNA reads as TGCAGTGCTAGAGAGCTGATTAGCACAGATACGCAGTATTTT.